Each of the 13 T cell receptor beta chains below was sequenced from the same sample in a study of metastatic and nonmetastatic thyroid tumors. TCRdb reprocessed the PCR reads using MiXCR. The sample holds some 15,000 clones; about 21% are singletons and the top ten take roughly 13%. Thyroid surgery was preceded by no treatment in any patient. Sequencing was done on a sample of blood. All receptors derive from a female donor with papillary thyroid cancer or a benign thyroid nodule (not recorded which). Some clones in this sample may be carry-over from other donors' samples.

This clone was detected ten times or more. V is TRBV24-1 and J is TRBJ2-3, with D perhaps TRBD2 (5 bases). V dropped 4 bases and J dropped 1 base, with 8 bases sitting between them. The CDR3 is made up of 14 amino acids. CDR1 and CDR2 (germline): KGHDR, SFDVKD. For the CDR3, the DNA is TGTGCCACCAGTGAAAGCGGAGGCACAGATACGCAGTATTTT. This codes for CATSESGGTDTQYF.

This clone was seen at least ten times. This rearrangement joins TRBV5-4 to TRBJ2-1, with 7 bases lining up with TRBD2. The trim removed 2 bases at V and 6 bases at J, leaving 14 bases unmatched. Germline values: CDR1 SGHNT, CDR2 YYREEE (reference sequence). The CDR3 runs 17 residues. The CDR3 DNA follows: TGTGCCAGCAGCTTTTTTTCGGCGGGAGAGGTCGTCAATGAGCAGTTCTTC. Residues: CASSFFSAGEVVNEQFF.

Many counts were recorded for this clone. V usage is TRBV19 and J usage is TRBJ2-2, with 9 bases aligning to TRBD1. Trimming at V came to 3 bases and at J to 7 bases, leaving 0 bases not matched to a gene. This CDR3 contains 13 residues. The germline gives CDR1 LNHDA, CDR2 SQIVND (reference sequence). CDR3 sequence (DNA): TGTGCCAGTAGTATGGGACAGGGCGGGGAGCTGTTTTTT. Its protein is CASSMGQGGELFF.

This clone has only a few counts. A much larger clone sits a single nucleotide away, making a read error possible. The V gene is TRBV12-3 or TRBV12-4, the J gene TRBJ2-2, with D possibly TRBD1 on 5 matching bases. The ends were cut back, 9 bases at V and 6 bases at J, with 14 bases in the middle. The CDR3 extends over 13 amino acids. The CDR3 DNA is TGTGCCAGTCGGACACCTAACGCCGGGGAGCTGTTTTTT. This encodes CASRTPNAGELFF.

Judged by abundance, this clone is large. DNA for the CDR3: TGCGCCAGCAGCCAAGAATTACAGGGGGCGTATGGCTACACCTTC. This gives the protein CASSQELQGAYGYTF. This chain links TRBV4-3 with TRBJ1-2, with 9 bases identical to TRBD1. The ends lost 0 bases at V and 5 bases at J; junction bases unmatched: 4. Germline CDR1 and CDR2: LGHNA and YSLEER. CDR3 size: 15 residues.

Notes on this clone: The CDR3 does not end in the conserved phenylalanine or tryptophan, so this is likely a read error. This chain links TRBV15 with TRBJ2-3; 9 bases match TRBD2. Germline CDR1 LNHNV, CDR2 YYDKDF (reference sequence). The CDR3 totals 18 residues. Trimming took 0 bases from V and 3 from J; bases not matched to a gene: 10. CDR3 DNA sequence: TGTGCCACCAGCAGAGACACGCTAGCGGGATTTTTAACAGATACGCAGTATTCT. Its translation: CATSRDTLAGFLTDTQYS.

This clone is labeled medium-sized. V gene TRBV7-6 combines with J gene TRBJ2-2; D remains ambiguous. The CDR3 has 12 amino acids. Germline CDR1 reads SGHVS; CDR2 reads FNYEAQ. V was pared by 2 bases and J by 7 bases, with 5 bases between. The CDR3 is CASSLFYGELFF. The CDR3 coding sequence is TGTGCCAGCAGCTTATTCTACGGGGAGCTGTTTTTT.

This clone has a count of ten or more. A junction end diverges from the germline sequence, so it may reflect a read error. The V and J genes are TRBV5-1 and TRBJ1-5; D remains ambiguous. This CDR3 has 15 residues. In germline, CDR1 is SGHRS, CDR2 YFSETQ. This chain's CDR3 is CASSLGSVYGEPQHF. For the CDR3, the DNA is TGCGCCAGCAGTTTGGGTTCGGTTTACGGGGAGCCCCAGCATTTT.

This clone was counted ten times or more. V usage is TRBV28 and J usage is TRBJ2-5; a weak D match, TRBD1 (6 bases). The germline V gene has CDR1 MDHEN and CDR2 SYDVKM. This CDR3 spans 12 amino acids. The V and J ends lost 6 bases and 5 bases respectively, with 10 bases between them. The CDR3 bases are TGTGCCAGCAGACAGGGTGGGGAGACCCAGTACTTC. It encodes CASRQGGETQYF.

There are many counts of this clone. V and J are TRBV11-1 and TRBJ2-1; weak D call: TRBD2 (6 bases). V shed 5 bases and J shed 6 bases, with 14 bases lying between them. This CDR3 has 14 amino acids. Germline V gene data show CDR1 as SGHAT and CDR2 as FQDESV (reference sequence). The CDR3 reads CASSTPSVSNEQFF. CDR3 bases: TGTGCCAGCAGCACCCCTAGCGTTAGCAATGAGCAGTTCTTC.

In this sample, this clone turned up a few times. The chain employs TRBV20-1 and TRBJ2-1; 9 bases are shared with TRBD2. The germline CDR1 and CDR2 sequences are DFQATT and SNEGSKA (reference sequence). V shed 3 bases and J 6 bases; nucleotides not matched to a gene: 9. The CDR3 has 15 amino acids. CDR3 amino acids: CSARLAGERANEQFF. The CDR3 region has the DNA TGCAGTGCTAGGTTAGCGGGAGAAAGAGCCAATGAGCAGTTCTTC.

There are many counts of this clone. The chain employs TRBV7-3 and TRBJ2-1; D gene ambiguous. V gave up 2 bases and J gave up 5 bases, with 7 bases separating them. CDR1 is SGHTA and CDR2 is FQGTGA in the germline V gene. This CDR3 region has 13 residues. The CDR3 nucleotides are TGTGCCAGCAGCTTAGAGTTAGACAATGAGCAGTTCTTC. This codes for CASSLELDNEQFF.

Within the sample, this clone is medium-sized. The chain links TRBV2 to TRBJ2-1, with 7 nucleotides matching TRBD2. The length of the CDR3 is 13 residues. Trimming at V came to 5 bases and at J to 9 bases, leaving 7 bases not matched to a gene. Germline values: CDR1 SNHLY, CDR2 FYNNEI. The CDR3 bases are TGTGCCAGCAGTAAGGAGCGGGATCTTGAGCAGTTCTTC. As protein: CASSKERDLEQFF.